The sequence of this T cell receptor (beta chain) was determined in a study of blood T cells in healthy people across ages. Study-wide results and caveats: More naive CD4+ cells and higher diversity marked long-lived donors relative to aged donors. Investigators viewed diversity estimates from one million T cells as underestimates, the study reported. The CMV status of each donor remained undetermined, and this could have confounded shifts in expanded clonotypes. Naive T cell percentage showed a strong correlation with the diversity of TCR beta.

This CDR3 region has 15 residues. Germline CDR1 and CDR2: DFQATT and SNEGSKA (reference sequence). V lost 2 bases to trimming and J lost 1 base; unmatched junction nucleotides: 4. It was with a sample-barcoded 5' primer and a J-beta primer mix that a second PCR of roughly 7 to 12 cycles was run. TCRdb fed the 5' RACE reads into MiXCR, producing one record per CDR3 protein. This sample carries some 1.4 million distinct CDR3 sequences, 35% to 45% of them seen once, and the ten largest clones take less than 8%. This clonotype has only a few counts. Its cognate antigen is unknown. The sample consisted of blood. J is TRBJ2-3 and V is TRBV20-1, with 9 bases identical to TRBD2. The source of this sequence is a woman between 18 and 30 years old in good health. The CDR3 sequence is CSARSPSGGTDTQYF. In DNA, the CDR3 is TGCAGTGCTAGATCCCCTAGCGGGGGCACAGATACGCAGTATTTT.